The 5 T cell receptor beta chains given below trace back to one sample, sequenced in a study of T cells after posttransplantation cyclophosphamide (dated by TCRdb to the mid-2010s). What this sample's treatment or condition label stands for: high-dose cyclophosphamide on days +3 and +4 as single-agent GVHD prophylaxis. Busulfan and fludarabine conditioning, a related or unrelated marrow graft, and cyclophosphamide on days +3 and +4 were given to PTCy patients. The receptor library was made with the immunoSEQ multiplex PCR assay. Here the immuneACCESS table is served through TCRdb, limited to in-frame sequences with V and J called. Missing clones are a known gap in these copies; in checked studies unresolved V genes cover under half, and the rest lacks a known reason. This sample shows about 10,000 clones, and none of them turns up only once. Of the sample, less than 30% falls within the top ten clones.

This sample comprised PBMCs, obtained after allogeneic stem cell transplant with posttransplant cyclophosphamide. These receptors all come from a female patient aged 40 to 50 who received an allogeneic stem cell transplant from a related donor, was CMV-positive, and had no GVHD. In patients who had a transplant, some T cells may come from the graft donor.

In its sample, this clone was seen many times. This sequence joins TRBV12-5 and TRBJ2-1; 8 bases agree with TRBD2. CDR3 length: 17 amino acids. The trim removed 4 bases at V and 6 bases at J, leaving 14 bases unmatched. Germline V gives CDR1 LGHNT, CDR2 FRNRAP. For the CDR3, the DNA is TGTGCTAGTGGTTCTTGGGCCGGGGGGGCCAGACTCAATGAGCAGTTCTTC. It specifies CASGSWAGGARLNEQFF.

This clone was seen at least ten times. The CDR3 sequence is CASNEPGTSGGGTDTQYF. CDR3 sequence (DNA): TGTGCCAGCAACGAACCCGGGACTAGCGGGGGCGGCACAGATACGCAGTATTTT. V and J are TRBV5-4 and TRBJ2-3; 14 bases align to TRBD2. The CDR3 runs 18 residues. CDR1 SGHNT and CDR2 YYREEE come from the germline V gene (reference sequence). J gave up 1 base and V 6 bases, and 10 bases lay outside the gene matches.

Ten or more counts support this clone. CDR3 sequence (DNA): TGTGCCAGCAGTGAAGCTAAAGGGCAGTACTTC. Its translation: CASSEAKGQYF. The V call is TRBV6-1, the J call TRBJ2-7, with unresolved D. The CDR3 runs 11 residues. The V gene's germline CDR1 is MNHNS and CDR2 SASEGT. Trimming took 0 bases from V and 9 from J, leaving 6 bases between them.

There are many counts of this clone. The genes are TRBV4-2 and TRBJ1-2, with D maybe TRBD1 (5 bases). CDR3 length: 13 amino acids. V lost 4 bases to trimming and J lost 6 bases, with 12 bases between them. From germline, CDR1 is LGHNA and CDR2 YNFKEQ. The CDR3 bases are TGTGCCAGCAGCCCCGGGACTGTCGATGGCTACACCTTC. It is translated as CASSPGTVDGYTF.

This clone appeared many times. The chain has TRBV4-1 and TRBJ2-1; TRBD2 matches 8 bases. Germline CDR1 and CDR2: MGHRA and YSYEKL. The CDR3 has 17 amino acids. The trim removed 0 bases at V and 4 bases at J, leaving 8 bases unmatched. CDR3 bases: TGCGCCAGCAGCCAAGACATAACTAGCGGCTTATACAATGAGCAGTTCTTC. Translated: CASSQDITSGLYNEQFF.